Following are 23 T cell receptor beta chains from one sample sequenced in a study of T cell repertoires in cytomegalovirus infection. MiXCR, applied by TCRdb to the reads, yields one record per CDR3 protein. The profile shows about 400,000 distinct CDR3 sequences, 15% to 20% of them singletons. What was sequenced was PBMCs. The receptors here all came from a human donor in good health (CMV status not recorded). Some clones in this sample may be carry-over from other donors' samples.

This clonotype came up many times. The V call is TRBV7-2, the J call TRBJ2-2; possibly TRBD2 for D (5 bases). V was cut by 2 bases and J by 0 bases, with 10 bases left in between. The length of the CDR3 is 16 residues. Germline V lookup: CDR1 SGHTA, CDR2 FQGNSA. The CDR3 DNA is TGTGCCAGCAGCTTACAAAGGACTTCGAACACCGGGGAGCTGTTTTTT. Translated: CASSLQRTSNTGELFF.

This clonotype was observed many times. J is TRBJ2-1 and V is TRBV14, with TRBD2 matching over 12 bases. The V segment lost 4 bases and the J segment 8 bases; nucleotides outside the gene matches: 6. The CDR3 contains 15 residues. Looked up from germline, CDR1 is SGHDN and CDR2 is FVKESK. CDR3 loop: CASSPRLAGVDEQFF. The CDR3 DNA reads as TGTGCCAGCAGCCCTCGACTAGCGGGAGTGGATGAGCAGTTCTTC.

The genes are TRBV4-3 and TRBJ1-1, with D hard to call. The CDR3 runs 12 residues. CDR1 and CDR2 from the germline V gene are LGHNA and YSLEER. V shed 1 base and J shed 8 bases, with 8 bases lying between them. CDR3 sequence reads: CASSQVGAEAFF. CDR3 bases: TGCGCCAGCAGCCAAGTGGGCGCGGAAGCTTTCTTT.

This clonotype was observed a few times. The chain employs TRBV7-6 and TRBJ2-2, with D possibly being TRBD1 (5 bases). Trimming cost V 4 bases and J 8 bases, with 11 bases left between them. Germline V gives CDR1 SGHVS, CDR2 FNYEAQ. The CDR3 is 13 residues long. DNA of the CDR3: TGTGCCAGCAGCTGGGGCACCGGAGGGGAGCTGTTTTTT. Amino acid sequence: CASSWGTGGELFF.

This rearrangement joins TRBV4-1 to TRBJ2-5, with D possibly being TRBD1 (5 bases). V lost 0 bases to trimming and J lost 0 bases, with 11 bases between them. This CDR3 has 16 amino acids. CDR1 MGHRA and CDR2 YSYEKL come from the germline V gene. The CDR3 region is CASSQDQGRYQETQYF. CDR3 nucleotide sequence: TGCGCCAGCAGCCAAGATCAGGGTCGGTACCAAGAGACCCAGTACTTC.

CDR3 sequence: CASSLASGPTRQYF. The CDR3 DNA reads as TGTGCCAGCAGCTTAGCGAGTGGACCTACGAGGCAGTACTTC. The V call is TRBV5-5, the J call TRBJ2-7; D unresolved. Germline CDR1 and CDR2: SGHKS and YYEKEE (reference sequence). V was clipped by 2 bases and J by 9 bases, with 18 bases between them. CDR3 length equals 14 residues. The whole variable domain, remainder taken from reference TRBV5-5 and TRBJ2-7, is DAGVTQSPTHLIKTRGQQVTLRCSPISGHKSVSWYQQVLGQGPQFIFQYYEKEERGRGNFPDRFSARQFPNYSSELNVNALLLGDSALYLCASSLASGPTRQYFGPGTRLTVT.

This clonotype was recorded at least ten times. The chain carries TRBV7-7 and TRBJ2-2, with 7 positions matching TRBD1. This CDR3 is built from 14 residues. CDR1 and CDR2 from the germline V gene are SSHAT and FNYEAQ (reference sequence). V gave up 5 bases and J gave up 4 bases; unmatched junction bases: 4. Here the CDR3 reads CASSLRQGTGELFF. The CDR3 nucleotides are TGTGCCAGCAGCCTAAGACAGGGCACCGGGGAGCTGTTTTTT.

This clonotype was seen only a few times. This chain joins TRBV20-1 and TRBJ1-6; no clear D. V was trimmed by 6 bases and J by 10 bases, leaving 13 bases between them. The CDR3 length is 12 residues. Looked up from germline, CDR1 is DFQATT and CDR2 is SNEGSKA (reference sequence). CDR3 DNA sequence: TGCAGTGCAGCCTCGGGCACCTCACCCCTCCACTTT. It encodes CSAASGTSPLHF.

This clonotype was detected ten times or more. The chain joins TRBV7-2 to TRBJ2-5, with 11 bases identical to TRBD2. CDR1 is SGHTA, CDR2 FQGNSA, per germline. The V gene end was trimmed by 3 bases and the J gene end by 1 base; junction bases not matched to a gene: 7. The CDR3 is 17 amino acids. The CDR3: CASSFSPLAGGQETQYF. CDR3 bases: TGTGCCAGCAGCTTTTCCCCGCTAGCGGGAGGCCAAGAGACCCAGTACTTC. Combining the CDR3 with reference TRBV7-2 and TRBJ2-5 gives the whole variable domain GAGVSQSPSNKVTEKGKDVELRCDPISGHTALYWYRQSLGQGLEFLIYFQGNSAPDKSGLPSDRFSAERTGGSVSTLTIQRTQQEDSAVYLCASSFSPLAGGQETQYFGPGTRLLVL.

This clonotype was counted between two and nine times. The chain links TRBV4-3 to TRBJ2-1; D is tentatively TRBD1 or TRBD2 (5 bases each). Looked up from germline, CDR1 is LGHNA and CDR2 is YSLEER. V lost 1 base to trimming and J lost 0 bases, with 10 bases between them. This CDR3 region has 16 residues. In DNA, the CDR3 is TGCGCCAGCAGCCAAGGGGGGACCCGCTCCTACAATGAGCAGTTCTTC. It yields the protein CASSQGGTRSYNEQFF.

This clonotype was counted many times. The chain links TRBV12-3 or TRBV12-4 to TRBJ2-7; 10 bases agree with TRBD2. This CDR3 contains 14 residues. Trimming cost V 1 base and J 6 bases; bases outside gene matches: 3. The CDR3 loop is CASSLGTSGGEQYF. The CDR3 coding sequence is TGTGCCAGCAGTTTAGGGACTAGCGGTGGCGAGCAGTACTTC.

For the CDR3, the DNA is TGTGCCAGCAGCGGGGGGGTGGGGGGGCACGAGACCCAGTACTTC. Its protein product is CASSGGVGGHETQYF. V gene TRBV7-8 combines with J gene TRBJ2-5; weak D call: TRBD2 (7 bases). From germline, CDR1 is SGHVS and CDR2 FQNEAQ. The CDR3 is made up of 15 amino acids. The V and J ends lost 5 bases and 5 bases respectively, with 18 bases between them. The full variable domain, rest sourced from reference TRBV7-8 and TRBJ2-5, is GAGVSQSPRYKVAKRGQDVALRCDPISGHVSLFWYQQALGQGPEFLTYFQNEAQLDKSGLPSDRFFAERPEGSVSTLKIQRTQQEDSAVYLCASSGGVGGHETQYFGPGTRLLVL.

The table lists this clonotype with a few counts. J is TRBJ2-5 and V is TRBV11-2; D ambiguous. The length of the CDR3 is 12 residues. CDR1 SGHAT and CDR2 FQNNGV come from the germline V gene. V gave up 4 bases and J gave up 4 bases, with 7 bases separating them. This CDR3 is CASSSFGETQYF. CDR3 in DNA: TGTGCCAGCAGCTCCTTCGGAGAGACCCAGTACTTC.

This chain uses TRBV6-1 with TRBJ1-2, with a possible D match to TRBD1 (6 bases). Trimming shortened V by 5 bases and J by 4 bases, and 8 bases separated the two germline ends. The CDR3 length is 12 residues. Germline CDR1 reads MNHNS; CDR2 reads SASEGT. The CDR3 sequence: CASSKQGYGYTF. CDR3 DNA: TGTGCCAGCAGTAAACAGGGCTATGGCTACACCTTC.

The rearrangement links TRBV6-8 to TRBJ1-5; 7 bases line up with TRBD1. The CDR3 runs to 18 residues. Germline trimming cut 5 bases from V and 1 base from J; bases unmatched to any gene: 14. Germline V gene lookup returns CDR1 MNHGY and CDR2 SAAAGT. CDR3: CASSTRQGRVLSNQPQHF. The CDR3 DNA reads as TGTGCCAGCAGTACCAGACAGGGACGGGTATTGAGCAATCAGCCCCAGCATTTT.

The chain couples TRBV7-9 to TRBJ1-4, with no clear D. Germline lookup yields CDR1 SEHNR and CDR2 FQNEAQ (reference sequence). Deletions cut 5 bases from V and 8 bases from J, with 6 bases between. The CDR3 is 11 residues long. Written as DNA, the CDR3 is TGTGCCAGCAGCGCTGAGGAAAAACTGTTTTTT. It encodes CASSAEEKLFF.

This clonotype has just a few counts. This chain's CDR3 is CASSLVGRGVTYEQYF. The CDR3 DNA reads TGTGCCAGCAGCTTAGTGGGACGGGGGGTTACCTACGAGCAGTACTTC. The chain has TRBV7-2 and TRBJ2-7; 7 nucleotides align to TRBD2. Germline V CDR1 and CDR2: SGHTA, FQGNSA. J was trimmed by 2 bases and V by 1 base; bases with no gene match: 8. The CDR3 spans 16 residues.

This clonotype was detected many times. The V and J genes are TRBV20-1 and TRBJ1-5; perhaps TRBD1 as D (5 bases). This CDR3 has 15 amino acids. V was cut by 0 bases and J by 4 bases, with 13 bases left in between. From germline, CDR1 is DFQATT and CDR2 SNEGSKA (reference sequence). The CDR3 region is CSARDPGLPNQPQHF. The CDR3, as DNA: TGCAGTGCTAGAGACCCGGGACTTCCAAATCAGCCCCAGCATTTT.

This clonotype has ten or more counts. As DNA, the CDR3 is TGTGCCAGCAGACCCCACGGACCGAACTCTGGAAACACCATATATTTT. It specifies CASRPHGPNSGNTIYF. The rearrangement links TRBV12-3 or TRBV12-4 to TRBJ1-3; no clear D gene. The length of the CDR3 is 16 residues. V was trimmed by 6 bases and J by 0 bases, leaving 15 bases between them.

This clonotype was counted many times. J is TRBJ2-7 and V is TRBV7-9; the match to TRBD1 covers 11 bases. V shed 1 base and J 3 bases; nucleotides not matched to a gene: 8. The germline gives CDR1 SEHNR, CDR2 FQNEAQ (reference sequence). The CDR3 is 17 amino acids. DNA of the CDR3: TGTGCCAGCAGCTTAGAAGGGACAGGGGGAGCCTTCTACGAGCAGTACTTC. It yields the protein CASSLEGTGGAFYEQYF.

This clonotype was seen a few times. The rearrangement uses TRBV12-3 or TRBV12-4 and TRBJ1-3; a possible D gene is TRBD1 (5 bases). This CDR3 region has 14 residues. Between the trimmed V and J ends, which lost 5 bases and 5 bases, there was a span of 13 bases. CDR3 sequence: CASSTWGRRNTIYF. The DNA for the CDR3 is TGTGCCAGCAGTACCTGGGGCAGGCGAAACACCATATATTTT.

This clonotype was observed once. A single base separates this from a much larger clone, so it may be a read error. V gene TRBV12-3 or TRBV12-4 combines with J gene TRBJ1-5; D is uncertain. The CDR3 sequence is 14 residues long. Trimming pared 6 bases from V and 9 bases from J, leaving 18 bases between. The DNA for the CDR3 is TGTGCCAGCAGCAGGTCCCACACGGACGGGCCCCAGCATTTT. Protein product: CASSRSHTDGPQHF.

At least ten counts were recorded for this clonotype. This chain uses TRBV6-2 or TRBV6-3 with TRBJ2-7; D may be TRBD1 (5 bases). CDR1 MNHEY and CDR2 SVGEGT come from the germline V gene. The CDR3 has 13 residues. V was cut by 4 bases and J by 2 bases, with 9 bases left in between. This CDR3 is CASSSQGTYEQYF. Here the CDR3 DNA reads TGTGCCAGCAGTTCCCAGGGAACCTACGAGCAGTACTTC.